This is a list of T cell receptor beta chains from one sample in a study of cytomegalovirus exposure and HLA in healthy donors. Assay used: immunoSEQ multiplex PCR; TCRdb lists only in-frame clones, some missing. The table for this sample gives roughly 150,000 clones. Input material: PBMCs. The receptors shown here come from a woman in her forties or fifties in good health and CMV-seronegative. Each CDR3 is given with its conserved first and last residue. The D gene is left open where the match is weak.

d_gene	v_gene	j_gene	CDR3nt	CDR3aa
TRBD1	TRBV15	TRBJ2-1	TGTGCCACCAGTCGGACAGGGCTAGACAATGAGCAGTTCTTC	CATSRTGLDNEQFF
TRBD2	TRBV28	TRBJ2-3	TGTGCCAGCAGTTCATCTCGGACTAGAATGGATACGCAGTATTTT	CASSSSRTRMDTQYF
TRBD1	TRBV29-1	TRBJ1-3	TGCAGCGTGACAGGGCAAGGTGGAAACACCATATATTTT	CSVTGQGGNTIYF
NA	TRBV19	TRBJ2-1	TGTGCCAGTAGTTTTAGTTACAATGAGCAGTTCTTC	CASSFSYNEQFF
TRBD2	TRBV7-6	TRBJ2-3	TGTGCCAGCAGCTTAGGGTTCGGGGGGACAGATACGCAGTATTTT	CASSLGFGGTDTQYF
NA	TRBV2	TRBJ2-5	TGTGCCAGCCTGACAGGGGAGGGAGAGACCCAGTACTTC	CASLTGEGETQYF
NA	TRBV9	TRBJ2-1	TGTGCCAGCAGCCAGGGAGGGGGGAGGTCCTACAATGAGCAGTTCTTC	CASSQGGGRSYNEQFF
TRBD2	TRBV9	TRBJ2-6	TGTGCCAGCAGCTTCCTAGCGGGAGGCCTCTCTGGGGCCAACGTCCTGACTTTC	CASSFLAGGLSGANVLTF
TRBD1	TRBV5-5	TRBJ2-7	TGTGCCAGCAGCTGGGGACAGGGTGATCAGTACGAGCAGTACTTC	CASSWGQGDQYEQYF
NA	TRBV2	TRBJ1-3	TGTGCCAGCAGTGACGGGGGTGGTAACACCATATATTTT	CASSDGGGNTIYF
NA	TRBV9	TRBJ2-7	TGTGCCAGCAGCCCATATACGACTAGTCTCTACGAGCAGTACTTC	CASSPYTTSLYEQYF
NA	TRBV7-3	TRBJ2-4	TGTGCCAGCAGCCCTCCGGGCGGGAAAAACATTCAGTACTTC	CASSPPGGKNIQYF
TRBD1	TRBV29-1	TRBJ2-1	TGCAGCGGTTTAGGGACAGACAAATACAATGAGCAGTTCTTC	CSGLGTDKYNEQFF
NA	TRBV9	TRBJ2-5	TGTGCCAGCAGCGTACGCCTACGAGAGACCCAGTACTTC	CASSVRLRETQYF
NA	TRBV19	TRBJ1-2	TGTGCCAGTAGTATAGACAGGGGCTATGGCTACACCTTC	CASSIDRGYGYTF
NA	TRBV19	TRBJ2-2	TGTGCCAGTAGCTTCCAGGGGCCGTACACCGGGGAGCTGTTTTTT	CASSFQGPYTGELFF
TRBD1	TRBV7-6	TRBJ1-2	TGTGCCAGCAGCCTCTACACAGGGGCCGCCTCCTCGGGCTACACCTTC	CASSLYTGAASSGYTF
TRBD2	TRBV7-9	TRBJ2-1	TGTGCCAGCAGCTTATCTGAGCGGGATAGGCGGTTCTTC	CASSLSERDRRFF
NA	TRBV7-9	TRBJ1-1	TGTGCCAGCAGCTTGACGAGGGGGTGGCAGGGCGTACGGAACACTGAAGCTTTCTTT	CASSLTRGWQGVRNTEAFF
TRBD2	TRBV6-6	TRBJ2-5	TGTGCCAGCAGTTACTCTGGCGGGAGGGCCTGGGAGACCCAGTACTTC	CASSYSGGRAWETQYF
NA	TRBV14	TRBJ2-5	TGTGCCAGCAGTAAGGACAGAGACCAAGAGACCCAGTACTTC	CASSKDRDQETQYF
TRBD1	TRBV5-1	TRBJ1-1	TGCGCCAGCGGGCCCGGGACAGCGGGTGAAGCTTTCTTT	CASGPGTAGEAFF
NA	TRBV5-1	TRBJ1-1	TGCGCCAGCAGCGAAAGATCAGGGACTGAAGCTTTCTTT	CASSERSGTEAFF
NA	TRBV13	TRBJ2-2	TGTGCCAGCAGGGATCTCATCTCAGGCACCGGGGAGCTGTTTTTT	CASRDLISGTGELFF
TRBD1	TRBV6-5	TRBJ2-7	TGTGCCAGCAGTTACTCCGACAGGGAGCACTACGAGCAGTACTTC	CASSYSDREHYEQYF
TRBD1	TRBV7-9	TRBJ2-7	TGTGCCAGCAGCTTAGGGCAGGGGGTCGCCGAGCAGTACTTC	CASSLGQGVAEQYF
NA	TRBV7-9	TRBJ1-6	TGTGCCAGCAGGCGGGACCCCCCCTCACCCCTCCACTTT	CASRRDPPSPLHF
TRBD1	TRBV5-4	TRBJ2-7	TGTGCCAGCACCACGACAGGGGGCACCTACGAGCAGTACTTC	CASTTTGGTYEQYF
NA	TRBV5-6	TRBJ2-7	TGTGCCAGCAGCAAAGGACAACAGCGCGAGCAGTACTTC	CASSKGQQREQYF
NA	TRBV5-1	TRBJ1-1	TGCGCCAGCAGCTTGGCCGACGGAGGGGCGACTGAAGCTTTCTTT	CASSLADGGATEAFF
NA	TRBV19	TRBJ2-2	TGTGCCAGTACAAATTTAGAGAATACGAACACCGGGGAGCTGTTTTTT	CASTNLENTNTGELFF
TRBD2	TRBV7-9	TRBJ2-7	TGTGCCAGCAGCTCCTCGACTAGCGGGGCTCTCGAGCAGTACTTC	CASSSSTSGALEQYF
NA	TRBV9	TRBJ2-1	TGTGCCAGCAGCGTCACAGGGATTGGGTCCTACAATGAGCAGTTCTTC	CASSVTGIGSYNEQFF
TRBD2	TRBV18	TRBJ2-7	TGTGCCAGCTCACCCGGACTAGCGGGCACCTACGAGCAGTACTTC	CASSPGLAGTYEQYF
TRBD1	TRBV19	TRBJ1-1	TGTGCCAGCCGGGACAGGGGAGTCACTGAAGCTTTCTTT	CASRDRGVTEAFF
NA	TRBV28	TRBJ2-7	TGTGCCAGCAGCTCGTTTCAGGGATCGGGCTCCTACGAGCAGTACTTC	CASSSFQGSGSYEQYF
TRBD1	TRBV7-7	TRBJ1-4	TGTGCTAGCAGCTTGGGACAGGGGACAAGGAATGAAAAACTGTTTTTT	CASSLGQGTRNEKLFF
NA	TRBV4-3	TRBJ1-3	TGCGCCAGCAGCCAAGAGAGATTCGGAAACACCATATATTTT	CASSQERFGNTIYF
NA	TRBV5-6	TRBJ2-5	TGTGCCAGCCACTTGTACTATGTATTAGAGACCCAGTACTTC	CASHLYYVLETQYF
NA	TRBV5-1	TRBJ2-1	TGCGCCAGCAGTTGGGTCTCTAGTGGTGTCAATGAGCAGTTCTTC	CASSWVSSGVNEQFF
NA	TRBV28	TRBJ1-2	TGTGCCAGCAGACCGACCCTAGGACAGTCCTATGGCTACACCTTC	CASRPTLGQSYGYTF
TRBD2	TRBV7-9	TRBJ2-7	TGTGCCAGCAGCTCCTTACTGACTAGCGGGAGGGCCGAATCCTACGAGCAGTACTTC	CASSSLLTSGRAESYEQYF
TRBD1	TRBV7-8	TRBJ2-3	TGTGCCAGCAGCTTAAGACAGGGGGCCGCAGATACGCAGTATTTT	CASSLRQGAADTQYF
TRBD2	TRBV6-5	TRBJ2-4	TGTGCCAGCAGTTACACCTGGACGGGAGGAAACATTCAGTACTTC	CASSYTWTGGNIQYF
TRBD1	TRBV28	TRBJ1-5	TGTGCCAGCATTTTTGACAGGGGCAGATTTCAGCCCCAGCATTTT	CASIFDRGRFQPQHF
NA	TRBV7-6	TRBJ2-5	TGTGCCAGCAGCTCGAACTCACAGATACAAGAGACCCAGTACTTC	CASSSNSQIQETQYF
NA	TRBV7-2	TRBJ2-5	TGTGCCAGCAGCTTAGACCCGGGGATTCAAGAGACCCAGTACTTC	CASSLDPGIQETQYF
TRBD1	TRBV28	TRBJ1-1	TGTGCCAGCAGTTTACAGGGGGGTATGAACACTGAAGCTTTCTTT	CASSLQGGMNTEAFF
NA	TRBV5-1	TRBJ2-1	TGCGCCAGCAGCTTGGGCAGGGGAGCCAATGAGCAGTTCTTC	CASSLGRGANEQFF
NA	TRBV5-5	TRBJ2-6	TGTGCCAGCACCCTGGGCCCCCAAGTACGCTCTGGGGCCAACGTCCTGACTTTC	CASTLGPQVRSGANVLTF
TRBD1	TRBV7-2	TRBJ2-2	TGTGCCAGCAGCTTAAGACAGGGGATTGTTAGCACCGGGGAGCTGTTTTTT	CASSLRQGIVSTGELFF
TRBD2	TRBV4-2	TRBJ2-1	TGTGCCAGCAGCCAGCCTGGCGGGGGGGACAATGAGCAGTTCTTC	CASSQPGGGDNEQFF